The TCR beta chain under discussion was sequenced for a study of OX40 agonist ivuxolimab in advanced cancers. Study overall: An agonistic anti-OX40 (CD134) antibody, ivuxolimab, was used to treat the patients. A male proportion of 82.7% was recorded, with mean age approximately 57 years and range about 20 to 90. Past anti-PD-1, anti-PD-L1 or anti-CTLA-4 therapy was accepted, and approximately 37% had received some. General observations from the study: There were, on average, more expanded clones in CD8+ T cells than in CD4+.

Points on this clone: Its target is unknown.

The V and J ends lost 0 bases and 2 bases, in that order; junction bases with no gene match: 4. Germline CDR1 and CDR2: SGDLS and YYNGEE. The CDR3 is made up of 15 amino acids. Assay used: immunoSEQ multiplex PCR; TCRdb lists only in-frame clones, some missing. The sample contains about 52,000 clones, 80% to 90% of which appear only once. This receptor was identified in an adult with an advanced solid tumor such as melanoma, head and neck, liver or kidney cancer. Sequences were derived from CD4+ or CD8+ T cells sorted from blood, sampled in a trial of the OX40 agonist ivuxolimab. The chain is built from TRBV9 and TRBJ1-1; the match to TRBD1 covers 7 bases. Here the CDR3 reads CASSVARQGNTEAFF. The CDR3 DNA reads TGTGCCAGCAGCGTAGCTAGACAGGGAAACACTGAAGCTTTCTTT.